The 21 T cell receptor beta chains reported below all come from one sample, sequenced in a study of cytomegalovirus exposure and HLA in healthy donors. PCR primers comprised 60 Vbeta and 13 Jbeta primers. TCRdb keeps only in-frame clones here, not all; method: immunoSEQ multiplex PCR. The sample lists some 120,000 clones, roughly 10% occurring once. Material for sequencing was PBMCs. All receptors derive from a woman younger than 30 in good health and CMV-seropositive.

This clone was picked up a small number of times. The chain carries TRBV5-1 and TRBJ2-1; D not resolved. This CDR3 is built from 12 residues. V lost 4 bases and J lost 4, with 6 bases in between. Germline CDR1 and CDR2: SGHRS and YFSETQ. CDR3 sequence: CASSLEYNEQFF. CDR3 bases: TGCGCCAGCAGCCTAGAATACAATGAGCAGTTCTTC.

This clone was counted between two and nine times. This rearrangement joins TRBV19 to TRBJ2-2; 9 nucleotides line up with TRBD1. The CDR3 has 16 amino acids. The J segment lost 5 bases and the V segment lost 5 bases, leaving 9 bases of the junction unmatched. The germline gives CDR1 LNHDA, CDR2 SQIVND (reference sequence). CDR3 region: CASSVTRDRETGELFF. DNA of the CDR3: TGTGCCAGTAGTGTGACACGGGACAGGGAAACCGGGGAGCTGTTTTTT.

V is TRBV5-1 and J is TRBJ2-3, with 7 positions matching TRBD2. The CDR3 spans 17 residues. With 4 bases clipped from V and 1 base from J, the junction kept 12 bases outside the gene matches. Per the germline V gene, CDR1 is SGHRS and CDR2 is YFSETQ. CDR3 loop: CASSLDRGGTGTDTQYF. The CDR3 nucleotides are TGCGCCAGCAGCCTGGACCGGGGAGGGACTGGCACAGATACGCAGTATTTT.

This chain joins TRBV14 and TRBJ2-7; 11 bases line up with TRBD2. After removal of 2 bases from V and 4 bases from J, the junction contained 7 bases not matched to a gene. This CDR3 is 16 amino acids long. CDR1 and CDR2 from the germline V gene are SGHDN and FVKESK. The CDR3 sequence: CASSQRDSGRVYEQYF. CDR3 DNA sequence: TGTGCCAGCAGCCAACGGGATAGCGGGAGGGTGTACGAGCAGTACTTC.

This clone was picked up a small number of times. This sequence joins TRBV5-1 and TRBJ2-7, with unresolved D. Trimming cost V 0 bases and J 2 bases, with 12 bases left between them. The CDR3 covers 15 residues. CDR1 is SGHRS, CDR2 YFSETQ, per germline. CDR3 sequence (DNA): TGCGCCAGCAGCTTGGGCGAGCTAGATACCTACGAGCAGTACTTC. Residues: CASSLGELDTYEQYF.

The rearrangement joins TRBV5-1 to TRBJ2-2; TRBD1 is a possible D gene (6 bases). The CDR3 is 14 residues long. CDR1 and CDR2 from the germline V gene are SGHRS and YFSETQ. V dropped 4 bases and J dropped 0 bases, with 7 bases sitting between them. CDR3 loop: CASSGDTNTGELFF. In DNA, the CDR3 is TGCGCCAGCAGCGGGGACACGAACACCGGGGAGCTGTTTTTT.

V gene TRBV29-1 combines with J gene TRBJ1-1; maybe TRBD1 (6 bases). Germline CDR1 reads SQVTM; CDR2 reads ANQGSEA. V lost 3 bases and J 6 bases, leaving 14 bases between the germline ends. The CDR3 covers 13 residues. The DNA for the CDR3 is TGCAGCGTTGAGGAATTAACAGGGCCTGAAGCTTTCTTT. This translates into CSVEELTGPEAFF.

The V and J genes are TRBV9 and TRBJ1-5; D gene ambiguous. The V end lost 3 bases, the J end lost 6 bases, and 16 bases lay between the germline ends. This CDR3 comprises 15 residues. Germline CDR1 reads SGDLS; CDR2 reads YYNGEE. The CDR3 loop is CASSAPGRAGQPQHF. The CDR3 nucleotides are TGTGCCAGCAGCGCCCCCGGCCGGGCGGGTCAGCCCCAGCATTTT.

The V gene is TRBV5-6, the J gene TRBJ2-7; D may be TRBD2 (6 bases). V was shortened by 4 bases and J by 3 bases, with 14 bases between the two germline ends. Germline V gene lookup returns CDR1 SGHDT and CDR2 YYEEEE. CDR3 length: 14 amino acids. CDR3: CASSRRGRHYEQYF. CDR3 in DNA: TGTGCCAGCAGCCGGAGGGGACGTCACTACGAGCAGTACTTC.

Of note for this clone: The sample carries other DNA sequences with the same CDR3. V gene TRBV7-3 combines with J gene TRBJ1-1; 8 bases match TRBD1. The ends lost 2 bases at V and 4 bases at J; junction bases unmatched: 3. Germline CDR1 is SGHTA and CDR2 is FQGTGA. This CDR3 spans 14 amino acids. CDR3 region: CASSLQGAGTEAFF. CDR3 DNA: TGTGCCAGCAGCTTACAGGGGGCCGGCACTGAAGCTTTCTTT.

In its sample, this clone was seen a few times. This chain links TRBV19 with TRBJ2-7; TRBD1 matches at 9 bases. V gave up 5 bases and J gave up 4 bases; unmatched junction bases: 9. The CDR3 loop spans 15 amino acids. CDR1 and CDR2 from the germline V gene are LNHDA and SQIVND (reference sequence). CDR3 coding DNA: TGTGCCAGTAGTTGGGGGGACAGGGTGGGATACGAGCAGTACTTC. Translated, it gives CASSWGDRVGYEQYF.

The table lists this clone with a few counts. The chain recombines TRBV11-2 with TRBJ2-3; 7 bases are a match to TRBD2. V lost 1 base to trimming and J lost 5 bases; unmatched junction nucleotides: 6. Germline CDR1 SGHAT, CDR2 FQNNGV. The CDR3 has 15 amino acids. The CDR3 loop is CASSLVAGAIDTQYF. CDR3 DNA: TGTGCCAGCAGCTTAGTTGCGGGAGCCATAGATACGCAGTATTTT. The full variable domain, its missing parts supplied by reference TRBV11-2 and TRBJ2-3, is EAGVAQSPRYKIIEKRQSVAFWCNPISGHATLYWYQQILGQGPKLLIQFQNNGVVDDSQLPKDRFSAERLKGVDSTLKIQPAKLEDSAVYLCASSLVAGAIDTQYFGPGTRLTVL.

There are a few counts of this clone. V gene TRBV7-9 combines with J gene TRBJ2-7, with 9 bases identical to TRBD2. This CDR3 has 15 amino acids. Per germline, CDR1 SEHNR and CDR2 FQNEAQ (reference sequence). V shed 5 bases, J shed 0 bases, and the junction held 5 bases outside the gene matches. The CDR3 bases are TGTGCCAGCAGCAGCCGGACTAGCGACTCCTACGAGCAGTACTTC. Protein: CASSSRTSDSYEQYF.

This clone was observed a handful of times. The chain couples TRBV5-1 to TRBJ1-1; D may be TRBD1 (6 bases). Germline V gene lookup returns CDR1 SGHRS and CDR2 YFSETQ. The germline V and J ends were trimmed by 4 bases and 0 bases, with 10 bases remaining between them. This CDR3 has 14 residues. As DNA, the CDR3 is TGCGCCAGCAGCCACGGACAGTTGAACACTGAAGCTTTCTTT. It yields the protein CASSHGQLNTEAFF.

This chain connects TRBV30 to TRBJ1-4; 8 bases fit TRBD1. V lost 2 bases and J lost 6; bases outside the gene matches: 8. The CDR3 contains 15 residues. Looked up from germline, CDR1 is GTSNPN and CDR2 is SVGIG (reference sequence). The CDR3 DNA sequence: TGTGCCTGGAGTACCCGACAGGGGAGGTATGAAAAACTGTTTTTT. Its translation: CAWSTRQGRYEKLFF.

This clone was seen only a few times. The chain recombines TRBV5-1 with TRBJ2-2; no firm D call. V was cut by 6 bases and J by 6 bases, with 15 bases left in between. The V gene's germline CDR1 is SGHRS and CDR2 YFSETQ. CDR3 length: 14 amino acids. The CDR3 coding sequence is TGCGCCAGCACCATTGGTAGCATGGCCGGGGAGCTGTTTTTT. Translation: CASTIGSMAGELFF.

The chain recombines TRBV6-1 with TRBJ2-3, with 7 nucleotides matching TRBD2. The junction had 6 bases not matched to a gene; V was cut back by 6 bases and J by 3 bases. Germline V gene sequence: CDR1 MNHNS, CDR2 SASEGT. The CDR3 runs 14 residues. CDR3 loop: CASSPGGGTDTQYF. In DNA, the CDR3 is TGTGCCAGCAGCCCGGGAGGAGGGACAGATACGCAGTATTTT.

This clone came up a few times. The rearrangement joins TRBV7-3 to TRBJ2-3; 8 nucleotides agree with TRBD2. The germline V gene encodes CDR1 SGHTA and CDR2 FQGTGA. This CDR3 spans 16 amino acids. V was pared by 4 bases and J by 5 bases, with 11 bases of the junction left unmatched. CDR3 sequence: CASSSTPGGRIDTQYF. In nucleotides, the CDR3 is TGTGCCAGCAGCTCCACTCCCGGCGGGAGGATAGATACGCAGTATTTT.

In this sample, this clone turned up a few times. The chain joins TRBV5-1 to TRBJ1-1; TRBD1 might be the D (5 bases). The germline V and J ends were trimmed by 0 bases and 0 bases, with 12 bases remaining between them. Germline V lookup: CDR1 SGHRS, CDR2 YFSETQ. The CDR3 totals 16 residues. CDR3 region: CASSLGGVAMNTEAFF. The DNA of the CDR3 is TGCGCCAGCAGCTTGGGGGGGGTTGCCATGAACACTGAAGCTTTCTTT.

The CDR3 DNA sequence: TGTGCCAGCAGCGTTAGCGGGAGTTACAATGAGCAGTTCTTC. Its protein product is CASSVSGSYNEQFF. The chain is built from TRBV11-1 and TRBJ2-1, with 9 bases aligning to TRBD2. V lost 5 bases, J lost 4 bases, and 3 bases stayed unmatched. The germline V gene encodes CDR1 SGHAT and CDR2 FQDESV (reference sequence). The CDR3 runs 14 residues.

The chain couples TRBV10-3 to TRBJ1-1, with D perhaps TRBD1 (6 bases). This CDR3 comprises 13 residues. Germline V CDR1 and CDR2: ENHRY, SYGVKD. V was clipped by 3 bases and J by 5 bases, with 10 bases between them. The CDR3 nucleotides are TGTGCCATCAGTGATCAGGGGTGGACTGAAGCTTTCTTT. Its protein is CAISDQGWTEAFF.